The T cell receptor (beta chain) described here comes from a study of shared clonotypes between healthy human individuals. Study findings and constraints: Rarefaction analysis demonstrated incomplete sorted-subset sequencing notwithstanding large depth.

Every one of the donors was a Caucasian adult that lived in Nashville, Tennessee. The length of the CDR3 is 14 residues. The V gene end was trimmed by 4 bases and the J gene end by 5 bases; junction bases not matched to a gene: 4. CDR1 is SGHDN and CDR2 is FVKESK in the germline V gene. Sorted-subset replicate PCRs used about 200 ng DNA, some 31,000 T cell genomes. The table came from immunoSEQ multiplex PCR; TCRdb's copy has only in-frame clones and leaves some out. Among about 2.4 million clones listed, more than 85% were seen once. In regard to this clone: What it binds is unknown.

The sample was naive CD4+ T cells from PBMCs. Subset specified: CD45RA+ positively selected. This sequence was found in a man younger than 35 in good health. Some clones in this sample may be carry-over from other donors' samples. This chain joins TRBV14 and TRBJ2-1; 8 bases match TRBD1. CDR3 sequence: CASSPDRVDNEQFF. The CDR3 DNA sequence: TGTGCCAGCAGCCCGGACAGGGTTGACAATGAGCAGTTCTTC.